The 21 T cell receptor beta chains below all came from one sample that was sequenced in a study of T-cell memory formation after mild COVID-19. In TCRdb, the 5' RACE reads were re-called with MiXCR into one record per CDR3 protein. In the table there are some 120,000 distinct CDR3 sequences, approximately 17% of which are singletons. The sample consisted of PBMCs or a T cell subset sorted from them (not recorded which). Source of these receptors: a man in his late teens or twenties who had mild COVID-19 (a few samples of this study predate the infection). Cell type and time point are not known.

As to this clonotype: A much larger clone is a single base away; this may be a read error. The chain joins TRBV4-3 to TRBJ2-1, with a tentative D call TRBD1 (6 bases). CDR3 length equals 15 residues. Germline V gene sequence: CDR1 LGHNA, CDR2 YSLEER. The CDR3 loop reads CDSSQGAGVYNEQFF. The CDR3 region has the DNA TGCGACAGCAGCCAAGGGGCAGGGGTCTACAATGAGCAGTTCTTC.

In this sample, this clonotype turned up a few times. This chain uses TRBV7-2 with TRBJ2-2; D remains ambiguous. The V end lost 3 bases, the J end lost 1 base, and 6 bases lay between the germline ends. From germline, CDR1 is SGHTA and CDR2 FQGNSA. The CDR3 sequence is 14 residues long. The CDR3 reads CASSFRGNTGELFF. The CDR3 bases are TGTGCCAGCAGCTTCCGAGGGAACACCGGGGAGCTGTTTTTT.

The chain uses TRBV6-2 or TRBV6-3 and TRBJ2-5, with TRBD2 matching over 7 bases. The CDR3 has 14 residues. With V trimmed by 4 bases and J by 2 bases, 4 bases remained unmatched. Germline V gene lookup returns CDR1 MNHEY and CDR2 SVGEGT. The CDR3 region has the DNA TGTGCCAGCAGTTTGAGTAGCGGGCAAGAGACCCAGTACTTC. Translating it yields CASSLSSGQETQYF.

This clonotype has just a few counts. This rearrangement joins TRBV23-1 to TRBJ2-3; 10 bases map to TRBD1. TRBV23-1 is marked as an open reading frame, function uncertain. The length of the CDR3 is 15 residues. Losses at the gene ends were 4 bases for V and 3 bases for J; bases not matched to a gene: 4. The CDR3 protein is CASSRPGQGTDTQYF. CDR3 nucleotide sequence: TGCGCCAGCAGTCGACCGGGACAGGGGACAGATACGCAGTATTTT.

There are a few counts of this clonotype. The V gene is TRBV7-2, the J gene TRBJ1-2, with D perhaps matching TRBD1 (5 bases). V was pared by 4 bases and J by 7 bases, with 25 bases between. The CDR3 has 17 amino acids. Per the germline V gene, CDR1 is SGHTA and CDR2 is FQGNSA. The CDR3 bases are TGTGCCAGCAGCTACCTCCCCGACTTGGGCGCGGGGGGTGGCTACACCTTC. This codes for CASSYLPDLGAGGGYTF.

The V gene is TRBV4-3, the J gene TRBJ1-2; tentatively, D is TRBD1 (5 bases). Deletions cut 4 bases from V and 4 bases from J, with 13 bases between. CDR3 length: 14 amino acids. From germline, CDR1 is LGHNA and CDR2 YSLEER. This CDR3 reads CASSRGGDGYGYTF. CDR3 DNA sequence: TGCGCCAGCAGCCGGGGAGGGGACGGCTATGGCTACACCTTC.

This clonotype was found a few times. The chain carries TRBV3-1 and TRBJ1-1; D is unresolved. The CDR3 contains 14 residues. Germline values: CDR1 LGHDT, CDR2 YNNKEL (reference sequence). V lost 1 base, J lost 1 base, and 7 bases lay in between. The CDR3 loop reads CASSQGRTNTEAFF. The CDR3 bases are TGTGCCAGCAGCCAAGGACGGACGAACACTGAAGCTTTCTTT. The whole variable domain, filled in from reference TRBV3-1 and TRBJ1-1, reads DTAVSQTPKYLVTQMGNDKSIKCEQNLGHDTMYWYKQDSKKFLKIMFSYNNKELIINETVPNRFSPKSPDKAHLNLHINSLELGDSAVYFCASSQGRTNTEAFFGQGTRLTVV.

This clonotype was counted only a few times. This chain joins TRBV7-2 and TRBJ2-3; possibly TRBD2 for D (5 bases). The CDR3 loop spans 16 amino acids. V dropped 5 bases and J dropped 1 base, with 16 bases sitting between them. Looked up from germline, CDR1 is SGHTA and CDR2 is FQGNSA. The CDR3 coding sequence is TGTGCCAGCAGCGAAGCGAGCCCCGGGGGCACAGATACGCAGTATTTT. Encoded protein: CASSEASPGGTDTQYF.

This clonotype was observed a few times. CDR3 sequence reads: CSASSRVGQPQHF. The CDR3 DNA reads as TGCAGTGCTAGTAGCAGGGTTGGGCAGCCCCAGCATTTT. This chain joins TRBV20-1 and TRBJ1-5; D is perhaps TRBD1 (5 bases). The germline gives CDR1 DFQATT, CDR2 SNEGSKA (reference sequence). The CDR3 is 13 amino acids. V lost 3 bases, J lost 7 bases, and 13 bases lay in between.

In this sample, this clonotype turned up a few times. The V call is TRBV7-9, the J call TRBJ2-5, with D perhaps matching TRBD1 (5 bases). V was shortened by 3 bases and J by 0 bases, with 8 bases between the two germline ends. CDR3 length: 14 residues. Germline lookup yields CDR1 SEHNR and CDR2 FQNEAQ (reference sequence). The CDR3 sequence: CASSFVRDQETQYF. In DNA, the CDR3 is TGTGCCAGCAGCTTCGTCAGGGACCAAGAGACCCAGTACTTC.

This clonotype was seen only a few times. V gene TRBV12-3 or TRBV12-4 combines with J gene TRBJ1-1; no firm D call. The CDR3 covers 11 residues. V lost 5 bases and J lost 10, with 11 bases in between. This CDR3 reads CASSSLIGAFF. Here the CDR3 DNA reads TGTGCCAGCAGTAGCCTCATTGGAGCTTTCTTT.

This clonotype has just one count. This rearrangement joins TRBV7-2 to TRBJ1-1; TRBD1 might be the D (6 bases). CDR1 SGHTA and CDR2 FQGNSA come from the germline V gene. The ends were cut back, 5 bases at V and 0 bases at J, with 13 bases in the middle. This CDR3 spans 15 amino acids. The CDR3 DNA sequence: TGTGCCAGCAGCCCGACCGGACAGATGAACACTGAAGCTTTCTTT. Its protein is CASSPTGQMNTEAFF.

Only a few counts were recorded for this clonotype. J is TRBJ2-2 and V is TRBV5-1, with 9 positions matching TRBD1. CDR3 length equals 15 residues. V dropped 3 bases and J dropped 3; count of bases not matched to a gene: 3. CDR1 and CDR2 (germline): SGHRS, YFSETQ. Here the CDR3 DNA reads TGCGCCAGCAGCTCGCGGACAGGGGACACCGGGGAGCTGTTTTTT. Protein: CASSSRTGDTGELFF. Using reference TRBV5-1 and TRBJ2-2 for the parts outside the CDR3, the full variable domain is KAGVTQTPRYLIKTRGQQVTLSCSPISGHRSVSWYQQTPGQGLQFLFEYFSETQRNKGNFPGRFSGRQFSNSRSEMNVSTLELGDSALYLCASSSRTGDTGELFFGEGSRLTVL.

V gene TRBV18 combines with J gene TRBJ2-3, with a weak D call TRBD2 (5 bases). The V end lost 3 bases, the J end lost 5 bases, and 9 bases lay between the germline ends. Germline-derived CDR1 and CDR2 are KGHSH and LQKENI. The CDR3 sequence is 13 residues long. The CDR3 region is CASSPPTRDTQYF. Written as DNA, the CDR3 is TGTGCCAGCTCACCTCCCACTAGAGATACGCAGTATTTT. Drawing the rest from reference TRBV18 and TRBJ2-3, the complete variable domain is NAGVMQNPRHLVRRRGQEARLRCSPMKGHSHVYWYRQLPEEGLKFMVYLQKENIIDESGMPKERFSAEFPKEGPSILRIQQVVRGDSAAYFCASSPPTRDTQYFGPGTRLTVL.

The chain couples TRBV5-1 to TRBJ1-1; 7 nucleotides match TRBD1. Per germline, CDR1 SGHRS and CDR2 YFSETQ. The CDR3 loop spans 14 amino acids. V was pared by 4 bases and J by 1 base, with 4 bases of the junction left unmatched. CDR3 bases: TGCGCCAGCAGCCCGCGGGACAGGAACACTGAAGCTTTCTTT. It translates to CASSPRDRNTEAFF.

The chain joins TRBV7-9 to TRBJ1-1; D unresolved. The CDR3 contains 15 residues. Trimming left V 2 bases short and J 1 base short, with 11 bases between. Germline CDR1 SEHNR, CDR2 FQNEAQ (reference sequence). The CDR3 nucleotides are TGTGCCAGCAGCTTACGATCACAGCCGAACACTGAAGCTTTCTTT. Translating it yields CASSLRSQPNTEAFF.

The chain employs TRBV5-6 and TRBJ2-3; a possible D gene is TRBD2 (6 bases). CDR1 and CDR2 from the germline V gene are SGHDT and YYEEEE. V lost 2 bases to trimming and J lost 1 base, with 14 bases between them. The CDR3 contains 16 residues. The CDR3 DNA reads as TGTGCCAGCAGCTTACGCTTCCAGCGGGGCACAGATACGCAGTATTTT. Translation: CASSLRFQRGTDTQYF.

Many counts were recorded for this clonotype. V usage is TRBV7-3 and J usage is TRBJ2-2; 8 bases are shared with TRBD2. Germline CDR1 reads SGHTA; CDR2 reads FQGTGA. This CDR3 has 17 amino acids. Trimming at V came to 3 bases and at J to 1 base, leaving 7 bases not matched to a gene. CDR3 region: CASSFQAGLGNTGELFF. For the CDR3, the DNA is TGTGCCAGCAGCTTTCAAGCGGGACTAGGGAACACCGGGGAGCTGTTTTTT. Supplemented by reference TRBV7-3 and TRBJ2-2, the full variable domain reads GAGVSQTPSNKVTEKGKYVELRCDPISGHTALYWYRQSLGQGPEFLIYFQGTGAADDSGLPNDRFFAVRPEGSVSTLKIQRTERGDSAVYLCASSFQAGLGNTGELFFGEGSRLTVL.

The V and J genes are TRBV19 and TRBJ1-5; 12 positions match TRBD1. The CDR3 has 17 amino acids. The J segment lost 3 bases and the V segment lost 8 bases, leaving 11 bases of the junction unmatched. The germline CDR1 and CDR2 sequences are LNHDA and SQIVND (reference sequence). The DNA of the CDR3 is TGTGCCAGTGCCTCCGGGACAGGGGGCCTCGTCAATCAGCCCCAGCATTTT. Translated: CASASGTGGLVNQPQHF.

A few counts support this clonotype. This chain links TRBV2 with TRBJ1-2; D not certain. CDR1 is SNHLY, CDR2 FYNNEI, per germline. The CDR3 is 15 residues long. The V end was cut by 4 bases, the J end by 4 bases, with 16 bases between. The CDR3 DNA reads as TGTGCCAGCAGTGTGGAGGGCAGATTCATCTATGGCTACACCTTC. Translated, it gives CASSVEGRFIYGYTF.

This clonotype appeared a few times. The DNA for the CDR3 is TGTGCCAGCACGGCCCTGGGGCAAAACTATGGCTACACCTTC. Its translation: CASTALGQNYGYTF. V is TRBV7-2 and J is TRBJ1-2; tentative D call: TRBD1 (5 bases). Trimming removed 7 bases from V and 2 bases from J, with 14 bases in between. The CDR3 has 14 residues. Germline CDR1 SGHTA, CDR2 FQGNSA.